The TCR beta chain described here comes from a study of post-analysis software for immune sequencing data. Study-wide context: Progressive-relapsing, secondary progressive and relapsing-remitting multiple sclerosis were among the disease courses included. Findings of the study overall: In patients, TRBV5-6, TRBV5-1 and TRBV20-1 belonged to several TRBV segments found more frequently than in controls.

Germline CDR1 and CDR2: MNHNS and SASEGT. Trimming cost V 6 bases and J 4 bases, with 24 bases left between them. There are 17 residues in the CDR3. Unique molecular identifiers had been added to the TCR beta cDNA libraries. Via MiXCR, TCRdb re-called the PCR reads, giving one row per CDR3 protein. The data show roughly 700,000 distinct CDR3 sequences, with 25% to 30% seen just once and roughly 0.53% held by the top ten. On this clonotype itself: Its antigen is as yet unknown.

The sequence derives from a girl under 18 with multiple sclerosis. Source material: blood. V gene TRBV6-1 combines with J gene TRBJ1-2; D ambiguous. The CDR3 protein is CASSDFLSSVRGYGYTF. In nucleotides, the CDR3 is TGTGCCAGCAGCGATTTCTTGTCGTCCGTTCGCGGCTATGGCTACACCTTC.